This passage covers 15 T cell receptor beta chains from one sample sequenced in a study of blood T cells in healthy people across ages. It was with a sample-barcoded 5' primer and a J-beta primer mix that a second PCR of roughly 6 to 12 cycles was run. TCRdb recomputed calls from the 5' RACE reads with MiXCR, one row per CDR3 protein. The table has about 620,000 distinct CDR3 sequences, 45% to 60% seen once. Specimen: blood. These receptors all stem from a woman older than 75 in good health.

The rearrangement links TRBV29-1 to TRBJ2-5; 7 bases fit TRBD1. CDR3 length equals 13 residues. Germline V gives CDR1 SQVTM, CDR2 ANQGSEA. With 4 bases clipped from V and 1 base from J, the junction kept 3 bases outside the gene matches. In nucleotides, the CDR3 is TGCAGCGTTGGACAGGGCCTCCAAGAGACCCAGTACTTC. Translating it yields CSVGQGLQETQYF.

The chain is built from TRBV24-1 and TRBJ2-1; D is unclear. The germline V gene has CDR1 KGHDR and CDR2 SFDVKD. The CDR3 runs 12 residues. The germline V and J ends were trimmed by 3 bases and 9 bases, with 8 bases remaining between them. The CDR3 sequence: CATSDHKSEQFF. CDR3 DNA: TGTGCCACCAGTGATCACAAAAGTGAGCAGTTCTTC.

V and J are TRBV20-1 and TRBJ2-3; 7 bases are shared with TRBD2. The CDR3 sequence is 15 residues long. Germline assignment: CDR1 DFQATT and CDR2 SNEGSKA (reference sequence). Losses at the gene ends were 3 bases for V and 4 bases for J; bases not matched to a gene: 10. The CDR3 nucleotides are TGCAGTGCTAGGGGGGTTAGGGAGGGACCAGATACGCAGTATTTT. It translates to CSARGVREGPDTQYF.

This clonotype was detected only once. One base away lies a much larger clone, so this may be a sequencing read error. V is TRBV5-1 and J is TRBJ2-5, with 11 bases matching TRBD2. With the DNA end fitting TRBJ2-7 better, the J assignment may be wrong. Germline V lookup: CDR1 SGHRS, CDR2 YFSETQ. This CDR3 is 14 amino acids long. The CDR3 DNA is TGCGCCAGCAGCGCTACTAGCGGGAGCTCCGAGCAGTACTTC. Translating gives CASSATSGSSEQYF.

This clonotype was detected ten times or more. The CDR3 sequence is CATFTRGNYEQYF. DNA for the CDR3: TGTGCCACATTTACCAGGGGTAACTACGAGCAGTACTTC. V and J are TRBV24-1 and TRBJ2-7; D might be TRBD1 (6 bases). The germline gives CDR1 KGHDR, CDR2 SFDVKD. This CDR3 spans 13 amino acids. Trimming removed 10 bases from V and 3 bases from J, with 15 bases in between.

DNA of the CDR3: TGTGCCAGCAGTGAATTTATTGGGACTAGGCCTCTCGAGCAGTACTTC. Its translation: CASSEFIGTRPLEQYF. V gene TRBV2 combines with J gene TRBJ2-7, with TRBD2 identical over 8 bases. V lost 2 bases to trimming and J lost 6 bases; unmatched junction nucleotides: 12. The CDR3 extends over 16 amino acids. Looked up from germline, CDR1 is SNHLY and CDR2 is FYNNEI.

The V and J genes are TRBV7-2 and TRBJ2-3, with D perhaps given as TRBD1 or TRBD2 (6 bases each). Looked up from germline, CDR1 is SGHTA and CDR2 is FQGNSA. V was clipped by 6 bases and J by 4 bases, with 17 bases between them. The CDR3 consists of 15 residues. CDR3 nucleotides: TGTGCCAGCAGTTCTAGGGGGGTTCAGGCAGATACGCAGTATTTT. It specifies CASSSRGVQADTQYF. Combining the CDR3 with reference TRBV7-2 and TRBJ2-3 gives the whole variable domain GAGVSQSPSNKVTEKGKDVELRCDPISGHTALYWYRQSLGQGLEFLIYFQGNSAPDKSGLPSDRFSAERTGGSVSTLTIQRTQQEDSAVYLCASSSRGVQADTQYFGPGTRLTVL.

This clonotype was seen only a few times. The chain employs TRBV5-1 and TRBJ2-1; perhaps TRBD2 as D (7 bases). The J call is in doubt because the DNA end fits TRBJ2-7 better. The CDR3 is made up of 17 amino acids. Per germline, CDR1 SGHRS and CDR2 YFSETQ. The CDR3 nucleotides are TGCGCCAGCAGCATCAGTTCGGGGGGCGAATCCTACAATGAGCAGTACTTC. Protein: CASSISSGGESYNEQYF.

Remarks on this clonotype: This may be a read error: a much more frequent sequence differs by one nucleotide. V usage is TRBV7-6 and J usage is TRBJ2-4; D may be TRBD1 (6 bases). The DNA end is a closer match to TRBJ2-7, so the J assignment may be wrong. This CDR3 is 17 amino acids long. The germline CDR1 and CDR2 sequences are SGHVS and FNYEAQ. CDR3 DNA sequence: TGTGCCAGCAGCTTAAACCCCCCCGACAGGCCCGTCTGCGAGCAGTACTTC. This sequence encodes CASSLNPPDRPVCEQYF.

V is TRBV20-1 and J is TRBJ1-6; D is unclear. CDR1 DFQATT and CDR2 SNEGSKA come from the germline V gene (reference sequence). V lost 1 base and J lost 3, with 7 bases in between. This CDR3 comprises 14 residues. The CDR3 nucleotides are TGCAGTGCTAGAGGATCTCTCTATAATTCACCCCTCCACTTT. Protein sequence: CSARGSLYNSPLHF.

The rearrangement uses TRBV29-1 and TRBJ2-3; 9 bases align to TRBD2. Germline V gives CDR1 SQVTM, CDR2 ANQGSEA. The trim removed 3 bases at V and 4 bases at J, leaving 5 bases unmatched. The CDR3 runs to 14 residues. CDR3 amino acids: CSVDFSGGSDTQYF. The CDR3 DNA follows: TGCAGCGTTGATTTTAGCGGGGGCTCAGATACGCAGTATTTT.

This clonotype was detected ten times or more. The rearrangement joins TRBV12-3 or TRBV12-4 to TRBJ2-5; D is ambiguous. This CDR3 comprises 12 residues. V dropped 3 bases and J dropped 6 bases, with 8 bases sitting between them. CDR3 residues: CASSLRMKTQYF. The CDR3 nucleotides are TGTGCCAGCAGTTTGCGGATGAAGACCCAGTACTTC.

This clonotype was found many times. The CDR3 sequence is CSAPPGTGFTDTQYF. The CDR3 coding sequence is TGCAGTGCTCCCCCCGGGACAGGGTTCACAGATACGCAGTATTTT. The V call is TRBV20-1, the J call TRBJ2-3, with 9 positions matching TRBD1. The CDR3 is made up of 15 amino acids. Germline CDR1 reads DFQATT; CDR2 reads SNEGSKA (reference sequence). Trimming removed 5 bases from V and 2 bases from J; junction bases left unmatched: 8.

The chain carries TRBV12-3 or TRBV12-4 and TRBJ1-2; D unclear. This CDR3 is built from 12 residues. V lost 8 bases and J 6 bases, leaving 13 bases between the germline ends. CDR3 nucleotides: TGTGCCAGCTCCCCCGGGTGTGATGGCTACACCTTC. This encodes CASSPGCDGYTF.

Concerning this clonotype: The germline gene is not matched at one end of the junction; a read error may be the cause. CDR3: CTSSQPRGDATNEKLFF. In DNA form, the CDR3 reads TGTACCAGCAGCCAGCCGAGGGGGGACGCAACTAATGAAAAACTGTTTTTT. This chain connects TRBV3-1 to TRBJ1-4, with D possibly matching TRBD1 (6 bases). CDR1 and CDR2 from the germline V gene are LGHDT and YNNKEL (reference sequence). The CDR3 extends over 17 amino acids.